Below, 26 T cell receptor beta chains from the same sample are listed, as sequenced in a study of CD8 T cells in ankylosing spondylitis. TCRdb ran MiXCR on the 5' RACE reads and lists one entry per CDR3 protein. The sample includes about 140,000 distinct CDR3 sequences, 7% to 10% seen only once; the top ten take more than 7%. Sequenced input: synovial fluid, either unsorted or a sorted T cell fraction (not recorded which). The source of these receptors is a male donor with ankylosing spondylitis.

This clonotype appeared many times. The chain is built from TRBV3-1 and TRBJ1-3; no definite D call. The ends were cut back, 0 bases at V and 7 bases at J, with 13 bases in the middle. The CDR3 is 15 amino acids. The germline gives CDR1 LGHDT, CDR2 YNNKEL (reference sequence). DNA of the CDR3: TGTGCCAGCAGCCAAGATAATGCGGCAGCTAACACCATATATTTT. Its translation: CASSQDNAAANTIYF.

This clonotype was observed many times. V and J are TRBV5-1 and TRBJ1-1; 9 nucleotides match TRBD1. Per the germline V gene, CDR1 is SGHRS and CDR2 is YFSETQ. Trimming at V came to 3 bases and at J to 0 bases, leaving 3 bases not matched to a gene. The CDR3 covers 15 residues. For the CDR3, the DNA is TGCGCCAGCAGCTCGGACAGGGGCCTGAACACTGAAGCTTTCTTT. Its protein product is CASSSDRGLNTEAFF.

This clonotype has a count of ten or more. V and J are TRBV7-2 and TRBJ1-2; the D is unclear. V was pared by 1 base and J by 4 bases, with 10 bases between. Looked up from germline, CDR1 is SGHTA and CDR2 is FQGNSA. The CDR3 spans 14 residues. CDR3 loop: CASSLDPGIYGYTF. The CDR3 nucleotides are TGTGCCAGCAGCTTAGACCCGGGTATCTATGGCTACACCTTC. The full variable domain, its missing parts supplied by reference TRBV7-2 and TRBJ1-2, is GAGVSQSPSNKVTEKGKDVELRCDPISGHTALYWYRQSLGQGLEFLIYFQGNSAPDKSGLPSDRFSAERTGGSVSTLTIQRTQQEDSAVYLCASSLDPGIYGYTFGSGTRLTVV.

This clonotype was recorded at least ten times. The chain combines TRBV12-3 or TRBV12-4 with TRBJ1-1, with no clear D. This CDR3 region has 12 residues. V lost 4 bases, J lost 3 bases, and 6 bases lay in between. Written as DNA, the CDR3 is TGTGCCAGCAGTTCTCAGTACACTGAAGCTTTCTTT. Amino acids: CASSSQYTEAFF.

This chain connects TRBV28 to TRBJ2-7, with 10 bases lining up with TRBD2. Looked up from germline, CDR1 is MDHEN and CDR2 is SYDVKM. V trimming: 7 bases; J trimming: 2 bases; junction bases outside the gene matches: 11. This CDR3 has 16 amino acids. The CDR3 loop reads CASKGASSGRAYEQYF. The CDR3 DNA sequence: TGTGCCAGCAAGGGGGCCTCGAGCGGGAGGGCCTACGAGCAGTACTTC.

This clonotype was detected only a few times. CDR3 coding DNA: TGTGCCAGCAGGTTGACTGCCCAGGGGGAGACCCAGTACTTC. Protein: CASRLTAQGETQYF. The chain uses TRBV12-3 or TRBV12-4 and TRBJ2-5; tentatively, D is TRBD1 (6 bases). V lost 6 bases, J lost 5 bases, and 16 bases lay in between. The CDR3 totals 14 residues.

The gene calls are TRBV5-1 and TRBJ2-7, with 12 bases identical to TRBD2. The CDR3 contains 16 residues. With 1 base clipped from V and 2 bases from J, the junction kept 4 bases outside the gene matches. CDR1 SGHRS and CDR2 YFSETQ come from the germline V gene. Written as DNA, the CDR3 is TGCGCCAGCAGCTTGACCCTAGCGGGAGGGGCCTACGAGCAGTACTTC. Translation gives CASSLTLAGGAYEQYF. The whole variable domain, remainder taken from reference TRBV5-1 and TRBJ2-7, is KAGVTQTPRYLIKTRGQQVTLSCSPISGHRSVSWYQQTPGQGLQFLFEYFSETQRNKGNFPGRFSGRQFSNSRSEMNVSTLELGDSALYLCASSLTLAGGAYEQYFGPGTRLTVT.

This clonotype was recorded many times. This chain connects TRBV24-1 to TRBJ1-1; D not resolved. The CDR3 runs 15 residues. From germline, CDR1 is KGHDR and CDR2 SFDVKD. V was trimmed by 5 bases and J by 2 bases, leaving 14 bases between them. The CDR3 here is CATSASSGGNTEAFF. The CDR3, as DNA: TGTGCCACCAGTGCCTCTTCCGGCGGAAACACTGAAGCTTTCTTT.

This clonotype has at least ten counts. V gene TRBV5-1 combines with J gene TRBJ2-2; TRBD2 aligns across 9 bases. CDR1 is SGHRS, CDR2 YFSETQ, per germline. The CDR3 is 14 amino acids. Losses at the gene ends were 4 bases for V and 6 bases for J; bases not matched to a gene: 4. CDR3 DNA: TGCGCCAGCAGCCGGACTAGCGTTCCCGGGGAGCTGTTTTTT. It is translated as CASSRTSVPGELFF. Based on the CDR3 plus reference TRBV5-1 and TRBJ2-2, the full variable domain is KAGVTQTPRYLIKTRGQQVTLSCSPISGHRSVSWYQQTPGQGLQFLFEYFSETQRNKGNFPGRFSGRQFSNSRSEMNVSTLELGDSALYLCASSRTSVPGELFFGEGSRLTVL.

This chain joins TRBV7-9 and TRBJ1-1; weak D call: TRBD1 (6 bases). CDR1 SEHNR and CDR2 FQNEAQ come from the germline V gene (reference sequence). The CDR3 extends over 13 amino acids. V was cut by 3 bases and J by 4 bases, with 9 bases left in between. The CDR3 nucleotides read TGTGCCAGCAGCTTTGTAGGGGGCACTGAAGCTTTCTTT. Its protein product is CASSFVGGTEAFF.

In its sample, this clonotype was seen many times. The chain combines TRBV10-1 with TRBJ2-3; D could derive from TRBD1 or TRBD2 (5 bases each). The germline V gene encodes CDR1 WNHNN and CDR2 SYGVQD (reference sequence). The CDR3 contains 13 residues. V lost 1 base, J lost 7 bases, and 9 bases lay in between. The CDR3 nucleotides read TGCGCCAGCAGTGAGTTGAGGGGTAATACGCAGTATTTT. Translation: CASSELRGNTQYF.

This chain joins TRBV7-3 and TRBJ2-2, with D perhaps matching TRBD1 (6 bases). V shed 5 bases and J shed 4 bases, with 11 bases lying between them. Germline V CDR1 and CDR2: SGHTA, FQGTGA. The CDR3 is 14 residues long. In nucleotides, the CDR3 is TGTGCCAGCAGCAGGGACATATCCACCGGGGAGCTGTTTTTT. This encodes CASSRDISTGELFF.

In DNA form, the CDR3 reads TGTGCCACCAGTGAGGGACTGCTGAACTATGGCTACACCTTC. As protein: CATSEGLLNYGYTF. The chain carries TRBV24-1 and TRBJ1-2, with D perhaps matching TRBD1 (5 bases). The CDR3 has 14 residues. Trimming took 4 bases from V and 2 from J, leaving 10 bases between them. In germline, CDR1 is KGHDR, CDR2 SFDVKD.

This sequence joins TRBV6-2 or TRBV6-3 and TRBJ2-7; D is unresolved. The CDR3 covers 14 residues. Trimming cost V 1 base and J 0 bases, with 7 bases left between them. Germline V gene lookup returns CDR1 MNHEY and CDR2 SVGEGT. This chain's CDR3 is CASSYFMGSYEQYF. CDR3 DNA sequence: TGTGCCAGCAGTTACTTTATGGGCTCCTACGAGCAGTACTTC.

As to this clonotype: A read error may account for a junction end that differs from germline. The rearrangement uses TRBV3-1 and TRBJ2-3; tentative D call: TRBD1 (5 bases). This CDR3 is built from 17 residues. Germline values: CDR1 LGHDT, CDR2 YNNKEL (reference sequence). CDR3 loop: CATSKGLRRSSTDTQYF. The CDR3 DNA reads TGTGCCACCAGCAAGGGGCTCCGCCGGAGCAGCACAGATACGCAGTATTTT.

This rearrangement joins TRBV28 to TRBJ2-5; no firm D call. V was trimmed by 3 bases and J by 9 bases, leaving 11 bases between them. There are 12 residues in the CDR3. Germline values: CDR1 MDHEN, CDR2 SYDVKM. In nucleotides, the CDR3 is TGTGCCAGCAGTTTCTGGTCAGACGCCCAGTACTTC. As protein: CASSFWSDAQYF.

In its sample, this clonotype was seen many times. This chain connects TRBV3-1 to TRBJ1-1; D call uncertain. The CDR3 consists of 15 residues. Germline assignment: CDR1 LGHDT and CDR2 YNNKEL (reference sequence). V was clipped by 4 bases and J by 0 bases, with 12 bases between them. DNA of the CDR3: TGTGCCAGCAGCCCTATGGAGGGTGTGAACACTGAAGCTTTCTTT. It encodes CASSPMEGVNTEAFF.

There are a few counts of this clonotype. The V call is TRBV11-1, the J call TRBJ2-7, with 14 bases that match TRBD2. Trimming removed 5 bases from V and 2 bases from J; junction bases left unmatched: 20. This CDR3 is built from 21 residues. Germline V gene lookup returns CDR1 SGHAT and CDR2 FQDESV (reference sequence). Here the CDR3 reads CASSPRTQSGTSGRKTYEQYF. The CDR3 nucleotides read TGTGCCAGCAGCCCCCGTACCCAGAGTGGGACTAGCGGGAGAAAAACCTACGAGCAGTACTTC.

The genes are TRBV6-2 or TRBV6-3 and TRBJ2-3; 8 nucleotides line up with TRBD2. Losses at the gene ends were 6 bases for V and 0 bases for J; bases not matched to a gene: 5. The CDR3 sequence is 15 residues long. CDR1 and CDR2 from the germline V gene are MNHEY and SVGEGT. The CDR3 loop is CASRTGGESTDTQYF. The CDR3 nucleotides read TGTGCCAGCAGAACGGGGGGGGAAAGCACAGATACGCAGTATTTT.

This clonotype was observed at least ten times. The rearrangement joins TRBV6-2 or TRBV6-3 to TRBJ1-2; D is perhaps TRBD1 (5 bases). V was shortened by 6 bases and J by 5 bases, with 10 bases between the two germline ends. The CDR3 extends over 12 amino acids. Germline values: CDR1 MNHEY, CDR2 SVGEGT. CDR3 in amino acids: CASSPRQYGYTF. The CDR3 bases are TGTGCCAGCAGCCCTCGACAGTATGGCTACACCTTC.

This clonotype appeared a few times. The rearrangement joins TRBV28 to TRBJ1-2; D is ambiguous. The V end lost 6 bases, the J end lost 0 bases, and 8 bases lay between the germline ends. The germline V gene has CDR1 MDHEN and CDR2 SYDVKM. The CDR3 loop spans 13 amino acids. The CDR3 nucleotides are TGTGCCAGCAGCTCCCCCGCTAACTATGGCTACACCTTC. This gives the protein CASSSPANYGYTF.

At least ten counts were recorded for this clonotype. The J gene is TRBJ2-7, the V gene TRBV10-3; no firm D call. The CDR3 has 12 amino acids. Per germline, CDR1 ENHRY and CDR2 SYGVKD. V lost 0 bases and J 2 bases, leaving 2 bases between the germline ends. The CDR3 loop reads CAISESAYEQYF. CDR3 nucleotides: TGTGCCATCAGTGAGTCGGCCTACGAGCAGTACTTC.

V gene TRBV6-1 combines with J gene TRBJ2-6; D may be TRBD1 or TRBD2 (5 bases each). Trimming pared 7 bases from V and 0 bases from J, leaving 13 bases between. The CDR3 is 16 amino acids. Germline V gene sequence: CDR1 MNHNS, CDR2 SASEGT. The CDR3 region is CASTRDGNSGANVLTF. CDR3 sequence (DNA): TGTGCCAGCACCCGGGACGGAAACTCTGGGGCCAACGTCCTGACTTTC.

A few counts support this clonotype. This chain joins TRBV24-1 and TRBJ2-1, with D perhaps TRBD2 (6 bases). CDR3 length: 14 amino acids. Germline V gene lookup returns CDR1 KGHDR and CDR2 SFDVKD. V was clipped by 4 bases and J by 6 bases, with 12 bases between them. The CDR3 sequence is CATSDSRGLNEQFF. DNA of the CDR3: TGTGCCACCAGTGACTCAAGGGGACTCAATGAGCAGTTCTTC.

V gene TRBV4-3 combines with J gene TRBJ1-2; no reliable D call. Germline values: CDR1 LGHNA, CDR2 YSLEER. The length of the CDR3 is 15 residues. The V and J ends lost 1 base and 0 bases respectively, with 9 bases between them. The CDR3 bases are TGCGCCAGCAGCCAAGGGCCCAGCCCTAACTATGGCTACACCTTC. This translates into CASSQGPSPNYGYTF.

This clonotype was observed at least ten times. The V gene is TRBV7-6, the J gene TRBJ1-1; no clear D. This CDR3 spans 14 amino acids. The V and J ends lost 0 bases and 4 bases respectively, with 9 bases between them. Germline CDR1 SGHVS, CDR2 FNYEAQ. CDR3 nucleotide sequence: TGTGCCAGCAGCTTAGCAGGGCGTGGCACTGAAGCTTTCTTT. Residues: CASSLAGRGTEAFF.